The rows below give T cell receptor beta chains drawn from one sample of a study of T cells in Graves' hyperthyroidism and ophthalmopathy. A single record per CDR3 protein comes from TCRdb applying MiXCR to the multiplex PCR reads. The data contain roughly 630,000 distinct CDR3 sequences, less than 20% of them singletons. What was sequenced was blood. The receptors were gathered from a woman in her twenties or thirties with Graves' hyperthyroidism. CDR3s include the opening cysteine and the closing phenylalanine or tryptophan. Fields, in order: CDR3 length, D gene, clone size, J gene, V gene, CDR3 protein, CDR3 DNA. The D gene is left open where the match is weak. Clone size is given for some rows only: seen once, a few or many times, or a class if the clone is expanded.

length: 15
D: TRBD1
size: many
J: TRBJ1-1
V: TRBV3-1
CDR3: CASSGEGDSATEAFF
DNA: TGTGCCAGCAGCGGAGAAGGGGACAGCGCCACTGAAGCTTTCTTT

length: 13
D: -
size: many
J: TRBJ2-1
V: TRBV6-1
CDR3: CASSDRVRNEQFF
DNA: TGTGCCAGCAGTGACAGGGTAAGAAATGAGCAGTTCTTC

length: 16
D: -
size: -
J: TRBJ1-3
V: TRBV4-3
CDR3: CASSQDFRANGNTIYF
DNA: TGCGCCAGCAGCCAAGACTTTAGGGCGAATGGAAACACCATATATTTT

length: 18
D: TRBD2
size: many
J: TRBJ2-7
V: TRBV6-1
CDR3: CASRTGTSGLSGSYEQYF
DNA: TGTGCCAGCAGAACCGGGACTAGCGGATTAAGTGGGTCCTACGAGCAGTACTTC

length: 15
D: -
size: -
J: TRBJ1-1
V: TRBV10-2
CDR3: CASSEFVTMNTEAFF
DNA: TGCGCCAGCAGTGAGTTCGTCACAATGAACACTGAAGCTTTCTTT

length: 12
D: -
size: -
J: TRBJ1-1
V: TRBV20-1
CDR3: CSARLWGTEAFF
DNA: TGCAGTGCTAGGTTGTGGGGCACTGAAGCTTTCTTT

length: 14
D: -
size: many
J: TRBJ2-7
V: TRBV27
CDR3: CASSLARAHYEQYF
DNA: TGTGCCAGCAGTTTAGCCAGGGCCCACTACGAGCAGTACTTC

length: 14
D: -
size: many
J: TRBJ2-5
V: TRBV6-2/TRBV6-3
CDR3: CASSSYVLQETQYF
DNA: TGTGCCAGCAGTTCCTACGTTCTACAAGAGACCCAGTACTTC

length: 16
D: TRBD2
size: -
J: TRBJ2-7
V: TRBV12-3/TRBV12-4
CDR3: CASSPPSTSGLYEQYF
DNA: TGTGCCAGCAGCCCCCCGTCGACTAGCGGATTATACGAGCAGTACTTC

length: 14
D: -
size: many
J: TRBJ2-6
V: TRBV11-3
CDR3: CASSSTGGANVLTF
DNA: TGTGCCAGCAGCTCGACAGGAGGGGCCAACGTCCTGACTTTC

length: 15
D: -
size: many
J: TRBJ2-5
V: TRBV7-9
CDR3: CASSRSGAGEETQYF
DNA: TGTGCCAGCAGCCGGTCAGGGGCGGGAGAAGAGACCCAGTACTTC

length: 15
D: TRBD2
size: -
J: TRBJ2-1
V: TRBV11-2
CDR3: CASSHGLAAELGQFF
DNA: TGTGCCAGCAGCCACGGACTAGCGGCAGAATTAGGGCAGTTCTTC